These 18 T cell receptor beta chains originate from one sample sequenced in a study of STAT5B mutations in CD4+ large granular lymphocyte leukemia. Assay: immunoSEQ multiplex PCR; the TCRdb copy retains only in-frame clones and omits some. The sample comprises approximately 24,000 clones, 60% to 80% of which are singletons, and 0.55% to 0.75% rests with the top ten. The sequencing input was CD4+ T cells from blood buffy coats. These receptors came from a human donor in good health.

CDR3 bases: TGTGCCATCAGCCGGAGGACTGAGGACACTGAAGCTTTCTTT. Translation gives CAISRRTEDTEAFF. The chain joins TRBV10-3 to TRBJ1-1, with D unclear. Deletions cut 6 bases from V and 3 bases from J, with 14 bases between. The CDR3 loop spans 14 amino acids. In germline, CDR1 is ENHRY, CDR2 SYGVKD.

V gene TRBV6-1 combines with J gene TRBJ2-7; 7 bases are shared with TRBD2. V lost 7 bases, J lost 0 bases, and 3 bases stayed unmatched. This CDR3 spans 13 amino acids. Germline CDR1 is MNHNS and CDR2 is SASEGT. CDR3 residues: CASTTSVSYEQYF. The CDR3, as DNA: TGTGCCAGCACTACTAGCGTCTCCTACGAGCAGTACTTC.

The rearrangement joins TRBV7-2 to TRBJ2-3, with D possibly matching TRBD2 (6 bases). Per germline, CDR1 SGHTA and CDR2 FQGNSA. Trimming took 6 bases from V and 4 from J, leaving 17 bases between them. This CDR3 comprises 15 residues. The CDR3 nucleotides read TGTGCCAGCAGTGTGGGTGGAGGGGCCGCAGATACGCAGTATTTT. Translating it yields CASSVGGGAADTQYF.

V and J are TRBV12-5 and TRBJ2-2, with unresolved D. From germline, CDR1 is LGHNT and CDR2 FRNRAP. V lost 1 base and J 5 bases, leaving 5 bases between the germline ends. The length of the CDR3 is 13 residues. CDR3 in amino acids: CASGLAETGELFF. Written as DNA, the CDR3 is TGTGCTAGTGGTTTGGCGGAGACCGGGGAGCTGTTTTTT.

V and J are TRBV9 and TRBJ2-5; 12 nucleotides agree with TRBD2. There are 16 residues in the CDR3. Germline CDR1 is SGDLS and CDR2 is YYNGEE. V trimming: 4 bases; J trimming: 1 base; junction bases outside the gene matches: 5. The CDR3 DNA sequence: TGTGCCAGCAGCAAACGACTAGCGGGGGCCCAAGAGACCCAGTACTTC. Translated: CASSKRLAGAQETQYF.

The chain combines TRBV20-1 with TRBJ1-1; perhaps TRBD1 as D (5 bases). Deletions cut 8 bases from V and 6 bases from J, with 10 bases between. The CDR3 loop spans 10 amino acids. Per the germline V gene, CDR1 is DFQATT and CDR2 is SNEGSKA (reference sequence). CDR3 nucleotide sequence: TGCAGTCCAGGGAGATCTGAAGCTTTCTTT. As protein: CSPGRSEAFF.

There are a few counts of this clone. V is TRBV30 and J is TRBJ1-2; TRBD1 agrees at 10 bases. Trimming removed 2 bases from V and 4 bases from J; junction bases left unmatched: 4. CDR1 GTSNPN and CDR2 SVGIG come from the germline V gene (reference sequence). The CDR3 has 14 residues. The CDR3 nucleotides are TGTGCCTGGAGTAGGGACAGGGGAGGCTATGGCTACACCTTC. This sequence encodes CAWSRDRGGYGYTF.

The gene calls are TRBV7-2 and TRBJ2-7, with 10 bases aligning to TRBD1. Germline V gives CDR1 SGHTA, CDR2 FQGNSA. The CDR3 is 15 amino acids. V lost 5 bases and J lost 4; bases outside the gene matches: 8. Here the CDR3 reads CASSIGTGAHYEQYF. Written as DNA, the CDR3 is TGTGCCAGCAGCATTGGGACAGGGGCCCATTACGAGCAGTACTTC.

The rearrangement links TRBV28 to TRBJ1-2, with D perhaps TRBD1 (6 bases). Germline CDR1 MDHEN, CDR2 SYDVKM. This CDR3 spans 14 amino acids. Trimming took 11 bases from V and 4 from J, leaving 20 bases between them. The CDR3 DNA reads TGTGCCTCCCGCTCGGGGGGCGCGGGCTATGGCTACACCTTC. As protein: CASRSGGAGYGYTF.

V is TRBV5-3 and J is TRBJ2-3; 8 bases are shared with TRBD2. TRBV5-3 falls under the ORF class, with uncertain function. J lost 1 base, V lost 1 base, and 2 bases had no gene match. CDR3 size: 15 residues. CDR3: CARSLRGGRTDTQYF. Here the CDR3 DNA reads TGTGCCAGAAGCTTGCGGGGGGGCCGCACAGATACGCAGTATTTT.

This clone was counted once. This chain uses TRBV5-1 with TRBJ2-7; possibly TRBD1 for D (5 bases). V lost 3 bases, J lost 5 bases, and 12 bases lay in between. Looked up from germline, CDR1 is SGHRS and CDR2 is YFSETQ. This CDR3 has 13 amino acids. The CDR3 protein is CASSSQGPNEQYF. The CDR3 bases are TGCGCCAGCAGCTCTCAGGGCCCGAACGAGCAGTACTTC.

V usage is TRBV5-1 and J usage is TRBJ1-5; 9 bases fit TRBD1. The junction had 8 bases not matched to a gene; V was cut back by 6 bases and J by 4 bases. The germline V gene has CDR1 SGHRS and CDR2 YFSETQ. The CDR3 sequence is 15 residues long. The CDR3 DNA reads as TGCGCCAGCACTCAGAACAGGGGGCTGAATCAGCCCCAGCATTTT. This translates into CASTQNRGLNQPQHF.

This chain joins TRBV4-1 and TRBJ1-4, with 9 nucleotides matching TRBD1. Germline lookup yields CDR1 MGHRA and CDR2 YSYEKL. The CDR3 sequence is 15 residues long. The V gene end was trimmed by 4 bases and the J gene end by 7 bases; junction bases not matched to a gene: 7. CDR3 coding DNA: TGCGCCAGCAGCCCATTGGGACAGGGTCGTGAAAAACTGTTTTTT. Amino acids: CASSPLGQGREKLFF.

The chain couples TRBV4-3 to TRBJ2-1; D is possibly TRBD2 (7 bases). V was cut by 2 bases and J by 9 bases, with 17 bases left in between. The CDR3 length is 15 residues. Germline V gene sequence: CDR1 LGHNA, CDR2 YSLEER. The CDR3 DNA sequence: TGCGCCAGCAGCCAAAGGGGGGGCCTTTTCCGTGAGCAGTTCTTC. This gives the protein CASSQRGGLFREQFF.

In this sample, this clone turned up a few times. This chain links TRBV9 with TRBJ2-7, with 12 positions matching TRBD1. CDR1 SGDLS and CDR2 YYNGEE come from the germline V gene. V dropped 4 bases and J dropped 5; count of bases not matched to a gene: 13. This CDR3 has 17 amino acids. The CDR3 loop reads CASSHPGTGGELHEQYF. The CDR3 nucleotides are TGTGCCAGCAGCCACCCCGGGACAGGGGGCGAACTCCACGAGCAGTACTTC.

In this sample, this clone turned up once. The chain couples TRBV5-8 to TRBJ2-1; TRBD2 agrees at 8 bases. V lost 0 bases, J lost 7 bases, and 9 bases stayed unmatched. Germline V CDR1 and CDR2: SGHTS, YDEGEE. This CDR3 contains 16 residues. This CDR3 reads CASSLAGGALGNEQFF. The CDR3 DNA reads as TGTGCCAGCAGCTTGGCCGGGGGGGCTCTCGGTAATGAGCAGTTCTTC.

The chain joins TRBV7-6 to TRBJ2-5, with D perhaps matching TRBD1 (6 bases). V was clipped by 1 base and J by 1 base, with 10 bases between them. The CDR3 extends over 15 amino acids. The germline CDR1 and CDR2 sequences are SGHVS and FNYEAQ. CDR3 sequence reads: CASSLGGTLQETQYF. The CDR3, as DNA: TGTGCCAGCAGCTTAGGGGGGACACTCCAAGAGACCCAGTACTTC.

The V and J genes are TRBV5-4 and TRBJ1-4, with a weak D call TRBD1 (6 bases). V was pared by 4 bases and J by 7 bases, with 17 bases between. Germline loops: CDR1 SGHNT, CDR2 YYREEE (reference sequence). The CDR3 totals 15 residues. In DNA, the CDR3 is TGTGCCAGCAGCCGTCGCCGACAGGACCGTGAAAAACTGTTTTTT. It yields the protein CASSRRRQDREKLFF.